The 17 T cell receptor beta chains given below trace back to one sample, sequenced in a study of shared clonotypes between healthy human individuals. Measured with immunoSEQ multiplex PCR; TCRdb has only the in-frame clones, and not every one. The table shows over a million clones, with around 82% occurring only once. Material for sequencing was memory CD4+ T cells from PBMCs. Subset meaning: CD45RA-negative fraction. Every receptor here comes from a man younger than 30 in good health. Some clones in this sample may be carry-over from other donors' samples.

This clone was recorded only once. The sample holds other DNA sequences that translate to the same CDR3. This chain connects TRBV10-1 to TRBJ2-1; no reliable D call. Germline V gene lookup returns CDR1 WNHNN and CDR2 SYGVQD (reference sequence). Trimming took off 2 bases at V and 2 bases at J, with 4 bases between the two ends. The CDR3 length is 13 residues. In DNA form, the CDR3 reads TGCGCCAGCAGTGAGAGTGCCTACAATGAGCAGTTCTTC. This encodes CASSESAYNEQFF.

This sequence joins TRBV7-2 and TRBJ2-7; 9 bases are shared with TRBD1. V lost 5 bases to trimming and J lost 6 bases; unmatched junction nucleotides: 5. The CDR3 totals 13 residues. Looked up from germline, CDR1 is SGHTA and CDR2 is FQGNSA. The CDR3 sequence: CASSQGQGGEQYF. CDR3 nucleotides: TGTGCCAGCAGCCAGGGACAGGGAGGCGAGCAGTACTTC.

As to this clone: This clone may be a read error of a much larger clone one base away. The chain has TRBV9 and TRBJ1-2, with TRBD1 identical over 7 bases. The germline V gene has CDR1 SGDLS and CDR2 YYNGEE. This CDR3 comprises 13 residues. V gave up 4 bases and J gave up 1 base; unmatched junction bases: 1. The CDR3 loop is CASSRDSNYGYTF. The CDR3 DNA reads as TGTGCCAGCAGCAGGGACAGTAACTATGGCTACACCTTC.

The gene calls are TRBV11-3 and TRBJ2-1; a weak D match, TRBD2 (5 bases). From germline, CDR1 is SGHNT and CDR2 YENEEA. The CDR3 totals 14 residues. The ends were cut back, 5 bases at V and 6 bases at J, with 14 bases in the middle. The CDR3 DNA sequence: TGTGCCAGCAGCCCGGAGGCCGGGGTCAATGAGCAGTTCTTC. It yields the protein CASSPEAGVNEQFF.

The chain employs TRBV7-2 and TRBJ1-5; TRBD1 might be the D (6 bases). The CDR3 extends over 15 amino acids. V was shortened by 3 bases and J by 4 bases, with 13 bases between the two germline ends. The germline gives CDR1 SGHTA, CDR2 FQGNSA. Here the CDR3 reads CASSLWGAGNQPQHF. The DNA for the CDR3 is TGTGCCAGCAGCTTGTGGGGGGCGGGAAATCAGCCCCAGCATTTT.

This clone has only a few counts. The chain combines TRBV27 with TRBJ1-4; D may be TRBD1 (5 bases). Trimming removed 5 bases from V and 3 bases from J, with 13 bases in between. Germline V gene sequence: CDR1 MNHEY, CDR2 SMNVEV (reference sequence). The CDR3 runs 15 residues. CDR3 sequence: CASSPWGGANEKLFF. The CDR3 DNA is TGTGCCAGCAGTCCTTGGGGGGGAGCTAATGAAAAACTGTTTTTT.

This clone appeared a single time. This chain uses TRBV5-4 with TRBJ1-1; unclear D gene. V was clipped by 4 bases and J by 2 bases, with 15 bases between them. The CDR3 loop spans 15 amino acids. Germline V gene data show CDR1 as SGHNT and CDR2 as YYREEE (reference sequence). The DNA for the CDR3 is TGTGCCAGCAGCGACCGGGTGGCGGGAAACACTGAAGCTTTCTTT. Translation gives CASSDRVAGNTEAFF.

The V and J genes are TRBV27 and TRBJ1-2; 7 bases are a match to TRBD1. V lost 8 bases and J lost 5; bases outside the gene matches: 11. Per germline, CDR1 MNHEY and CDR2 SMNVEV (reference sequence). CDR3 size: 14 residues. CDR3 region: CASGLQGQGYGYTF. CDR3 sequence (DNA): TGTGCCAGCGGACTACAGGGGCAGGGATATGGCTACACCTTC.

On this clone itself: This likely came from a read error, as a far larger clone is one base away. Within the sample, other DNA sequences also encode this same CDR3. V and J are TRBV20-1 and TRBJ1-2; D gene ambiguous. CDR1 and CDR2 from the germline V gene are DFQATT and SNEGSKA (reference sequence). This CDR3 spans 11 amino acids. V lost 3 bases to trimming and J lost 3 bases, with 5 bases between them. CDR3 loop: CSARTDYGYTF. The CDR3 bases are TGCAGTGCTAGGACGGACTATGGCTACACCTTC.

The V gene is TRBV7-2, the J gene TRBJ2-5, with D possibly TRBD2 on 6 matching bases. Germline lookup yields CDR1 SGHTA and CDR2 FQGNSA. V was cut by 3 bases and J by 5 bases, with 16 bases left in between. There are 15 residues in the CDR3. The DNA of the CDR3 is TGTGCCAGCAGCTTCTCTTTCGGGAGCCGGGAGACCCAGTACTTC. Encoded protein: CASSFSFGSRETQYF.

This clone was detected once. The chain has TRBV11-3 and TRBJ1-1; 7 bases match TRBD1. The CDR3 runs 14 residues. V was clipped by 4 bases and J by 1 base; unmatched bases: 3. Germline loops: CDR1 SGHNT, CDR2 YENEEA. The CDR3 sequence: CASSSTGRNTEAFF. The CDR3 DNA sequence: TGTGCCAGCAGCTCGACAGGGAGGAACACTGAAGCTTTCTTT. Based on the CDR3 plus reference TRBV11-3 and TRBJ1-1, the full variable domain is EAGVVQSPRYKIIEKKQPVAFWCNPISGHNTLYWYLQNLGQGPELLIRYENEEAVDDSQLPKDRFSAERLKGVDSTLKIQPAELGDSAVYLCASSSTGRNTEAFFGQGTRLTVV.

This chain joins TRBV7-6 and TRBJ2-1; 9 positions agree with TRBD1. The J segment lost 6 bases and the V segment lost 4 bases, leaving 7 bases of the junction unmatched. This CDR3 comprises 15 residues. Looked up from germline, CDR1 is SGHVS and CDR2 is FNYEAQ. The CDR3 DNA follows: TGTGCCAGCAGCTCAGTTCGACAGGGGGTCAATGAGCAGTTCTTC. Translated: CASSSVRQGVNEQFF.

The chain is built from TRBV25-1 and TRBJ1-1; no clear D gene. The CDR3 sequence is 14 residues long. Germline CDR1 is MGHDK and CDR2 is SYGVNS. V lost 3 bases and J 4 bases, leaving 12 bases between the germline ends. Written as DNA, the CDR3 is TGTGCCAGCAGTGATGAAGGCGTAGGCACTGAAGCTTTCTTT. This gives the protein CASSDEGVGTEAFF.

The J gene is TRBJ2-5, the V gene TRBV11-2; 9 nucleotides align to TRBD1. J lost 5 bases, V lost 1 base, and 8 bases had no gene match. CDR1 SGHAT and CDR2 FQNNGV come from the germline V gene. The CDR3 is 16 amino acids. CDR3 sequence (DNA): TGTGCCAGCAGCTTAGGGGCTGGACAGGGGTACGAGACCCAGTACTTC. It specifies CASSLGAGQGYETQYF. Combining the CDR3 with reference TRBV11-2 and TRBJ2-5 gives the whole variable domain EAGVAQSPRYKIIEKRQSVAFWCNPISGHATLYWYQQILGQGPKLLIQFQNNGVVDDSQLPKDRFSAERLKGVDSTLKIQPAKLEDSAVYLCASSLGAGQGYETQYFGPGTRLLVL.

This chain connects TRBV16 to TRBJ2-5, with unresolved D. The CDR3 consists of 13 residues. V was pared by 0 bases and J by 5 bases, with 7 bases between. CDR1 KGHSY and CDR2 FQNENV come from the germline V gene. The CDR3 spells CASSQSWQETQYF. DNA for the CDR3: TGTGCCAGCAGCCAATCATGGCAGGAGACCCAGTACTTC.

On this clone itself: This sequence may be a read error, since a much larger clone differs from it by one base. Other DNA sequences of this sample code for an identical CDR3. This chain connects TRBV5-6 to TRBJ1-2, with no clear D. The CDR3 covers 12 residues. Looked up from germline, CDR1 is SGHDT and CDR2 is YYEEEE. Trimming took 0 bases from V and 3 from J, leaving 3 bases between them. The CDR3 region is CASSLDDYGYTF. CDR3 DNA: TGTGCCAGCAGCTTGGACGACTATGGCTACACCTTC.

This clone was detected only once. This could be a read error, since a much larger clone is one nucleotide away. Other nucleotide sequences in the sample specify the same CDR3. The genes are TRBV5-6 and TRBJ2-3; no clear D. The CDR3 is made up of 11 amino acids. CDR1 and CDR2 (germline): SGHDT, YYEEEE. Trimming cost V 0 bases and J 5 bases, with 1 base left between them. The chain's CDR3 is CASSLEDTQYF. CDR3 DNA: TGTGCCAGCAGCTTGGAAGATACGCAGTATTTT.